The following is a T cell receptor (beta chain) sequence with its context. Only one count was recorded for this clone. It lacks a known antigen. There are no base qualities to consult, and no much larger clone falls within one base. Synthetic TCR analog templates were spiked into each PCR so that absolute template abundance could be estimated from read counts. Using the immunoSEQ assay, TCRbeta CDR3 regions were amplified from genomic DNA with bias-controlled V and J gene primers. Sequencing of rearranged TCRbeta segments was done at approximately 20X coverage. On the authors' methods: Sequencing errors were corrected by clustering, and CDR3s were annotated against IMGT so that V, D and J genes could be assigned. Downstream analyses used only productive TCRbeta rearrangements, leaving out any out-of-frame or stop-codon sequences. Clonality was computed as one minus Shannon entropy normalized by the log of the number of unique productive sequences. Fisher's exact test with Benjamini-Hochberg correction, using a cutoff of adjusted p below 0.01, was how clones that differed between time points or between blood and tumor were identified. TCRdb took over this immuneACCESS table, retaining in-frame rearrangements with V and J assigned. Such tables are incomplete; in checked studies, under half of the missing clones stem from an unresolved V gene, and the remainder is unexplained. V, J and clone size were drawn from that table, and D and trimming were deduced from the DNA. This sample holds about 56,000 clones; 65% to 90% were observed only once. About 15% of the sample is taken by the ten largest.

The time point label, as the study defines it: pretreatment peripheral blood. The cohort comprised fewer than 35 patients with locally advanced or metastatic urothelial carcinoma treated at Memorial Sloan Kettering on a trial protocol. Peripheral blood mononuclear cells were collected pretreatment and during treatment, at between 1 and 8 total time points per patient. The Qiagen DNeasy Blood extraction kit was used to purify genomic DNA from total PBMCs and from tumor samples. PBMCs were collected pretreatment and during treatment, and were isolated and stored as previously described. This sample was included in a study of PD-L1 blockade in urothelial cancer (dated by TCRdb to about 2017). Background for the entire study: All patients started therapy at some point between 2014 and 2016 and received atezolizumab 1,200 mg intravenously every 3 weeks. About 85% of the 29 patients were males with bladder-origin urothelial cancer, and about 65% of the roughly 29 reported a prior smoking history. An ECOG performance status of 0 or 1 was recorded for the patients, and 0 to 3 prior chemotherapy regimens had been received by the patients. Blood samples were analyzed at two time points: 3 weeks after treatment start (second dose) and 6 weeks after treatment start. Blood samples yielded a median of around 150,000 T cells and around 80,000 unique TCRs, with median clonality roughly 0.084. The study, an exploratory multi-omic analysis, examined somatic, immune and clinical correlates of response to PD-L1 blockade with atezolizumab in urothelial cancer. Pretreatment tumor samples and matched peripheral blood, collected serially before and after atezolizumab treatment, underwent TCR sequencing. Durable clinical benefit meant progression-free survival longer than 6 months, and TCR features were also tested against progression-free and overall survival. In the same patients, whole exome sequencing and RNA sequencing of pretreatment tumors were performed in addition to TCR sequencing. Durable clinical benefit was achieved by nine patients but not by the remaining 20. Some 29 patients had pretreatment blood TCR-seq, roughly 24 had at least one posttreatment blood collection, and roughly 24 had tumor TCR-seq.

The germline V and J ends show losses of 6 bases and 1 base respectively, and no gene match explains 8 bases of the junction. The CDR3 has 16 amino acids, counting the end cysteine and phenylalanine. Only CDR3 DNA is held: 48 bases, read in frame from base 1. Taken from the germline V gene, the CDR1 and CDR2 loops are SGHTA and FQGTGA. Beyond this particular receptor, the publication reports: Because of the small sample size (n of about 30) and the many exploratory analyses performed, the results are intended to be regarded as hypothesis-generating. At 3 weeks after the start of treatment, tumor-associated TCR clones in peripheral blood had expanded more in patients with durable benefit (n of about 21, p = 0.022). A pretreatment peripheral blood TCR clonality below the median was linked to improved progression-free and overall survival.

This receptor was obtained from a man in his 70s with urothelial cancer. The receptor chain draws on TRBV7-3 and TRBJ2-2; 7 bases in between match TRBD1. The material sequenced was PBMCs, taken around atezolizumab (anti-PD-L1) treatment. In nucleotide form, the sequence is TGTGCCAGCAGTAATACGGGACAGAGGAACACCGGGGAGCTGTTTTTT. Its translation is CASSNTGQRNTGELFF.